The 22 T cell receptor beta chains reported below all come from one sample, sequenced in a study of OX40 agonist ivuxolimab in advanced cancers. TCRdb's table, derived via immunoSEQ multiplex PCR, lists solely in-frame clones and lacks some. The sample includes roughly 57,000 clones, roughly nine tenths seen only once; the top ten take 16%. The sample was CD4+ or CD8+ T cells sorted from blood, taken in a trial of the OX40 agonist ivuxolimab. These receptors were taken from an adult with an advanced solid tumor such as melanoma, head and neck, liver or kidney cancer.

CDR3 bases: TGTGCCAGTAGTATGGGCCCGTTCCAAAGGATTCAGTACTTC. Translating it yields CASSMGPFQRIQYF. The chain recombines TRBV19 with TRBJ2-4; unclear D gene. The V gene's germline CDR1 is LNHDA and CDR2 SQIVND (reference sequence). V was clipped by 3 bases and J by 10 bases, with 16 bases between them. CDR3 length: 14 residues.

This chain uses TRBV15 with TRBJ2-1; possible D gene TRBD2, 6 bases. This CDR3 region has 14 residues. From germline, CDR1 is LNHNV and CDR2 YYDKDF (reference sequence). The germline V and J ends were trimmed by 0 bases and 10 bases, with 13 bases remaining between them. In DNA form, the CDR3 reads TGTGCCACCAGCAGAGATCTATCGGCGGGAGAGCAGTTCTTC. Protein: CATSRDLSAGEQFF.

The V gene is TRBV6-6, the J gene TRBJ2-7; TRBD2 might be the D (6 bases). The germline CDR1 and CDR2 sequences are MNHNY and SVGAGI (reference sequence). The V end lost 4 bases, the J end lost 2 bases, and 15 bases lay between the germline ends. This CDR3 is 15 amino acids long. The CDR3 region has the DNA TGTGCCAGCAGTTGGGGCGACGGGACTCCCTACGAGCAGTACTTC. It yields the protein CASSWGDGTPYEQYF.

This chain joins TRBV9 and TRBJ1-3, with 8 bases identical to TRBD1. CDR1 and CDR2 (germline): SGDLS, YYNGEE. This CDR3 is 16 amino acids long. J gave up 8 bases and V 4 bases, and 14 bases lay outside the gene matches. CDR3 nucleotides: TGTGCCAGCAGCCCCGTGACCAGGGGGCTCGTGGACACCATATATTTT. Protein: CASSPVTRGLVDTIYF.

The rearrangement uses TRBV7-3 and TRBJ1-1, with D perhaps matching TRBD1 (6 bases). Germline assignment: CDR1 SGHTA and CDR2 FQGTGA. The V end was cut by 5 bases, the J end by 4 bases, with 14 bases between. This CDR3 is built from 14 residues. This CDR3 is CASSQQGSGTEAFF. CDR3 nucleotides: TGTGCCAGCAGCCAGCAGGGGTCGGGCACTGAAGCTTTCTTT.

The chain has TRBV7-2 and TRBJ2-2, with D uncertain. From germline, CDR1 is SGHTA and CDR2 FQGNSA. The CDR3 contains 15 residues. Trimming left V 5 bases short and J 4 bases short, with 14 bases between. CDR3 sequence reads: CASSKRSLGTGELFF. The CDR3 DNA sequence: TGTGCCAGCAGCAAACGGAGTCTCGGCACCGGGGAGCTGTTTTTT.

This clone showed up just once. Other DNA sequences in the sample encode the same CDR3. CDR3 sequence: CASSTGQRNTGELFF. The DNA for the CDR3 is TGCGCCAGCAGCACGGGACAGAGGAACACCGGGGAGCTGTTTTTT. The chain links TRBV5-1 to TRBJ2-2, with 7 bases matching TRBD1. The trim removed 4 bases at V and 1 base at J, leaving 4 bases unmatched. Germline V CDR1 and CDR2: SGHRS, YFSETQ. This CDR3 has 15 amino acids.

The chain links TRBV5-1 to TRBJ2-3; D might be TRBD2 (5 bases). CDR1 and CDR2 (germline): SGHRS, YFSETQ. The germline V and J ends were trimmed by 0 bases and 0 bases, with 17 bases remaining between them. The CDR3 sequence is 18 residues long. CDR3 in amino acids: CASSLAPRGIASTDTQYF. In DNA form, the CDR3 reads TGCGCCAGCAGCTTGGCCCCTCGGGGAATCGCTAGCACAGATACGCAGTATTTT.

The table lists this clone with a few counts. The gene calls are TRBV30 and TRBJ1-1; 7 nucleotides agree with TRBD1. Germline-derived CDR1 and CDR2 are GTSNPN and SVGIG (reference sequence). With V trimmed by 4 bases and J by 4 bases, 3 bases remained unmatched. This CDR3 is built from 12 residues. The CDR3 DNA sequence: TGTGCCTGGAAGGGACAGTTCACTGAAGCTTTCTTT. It yields the protein CAWKGQFTEAFF.

This rearrangement joins TRBV19 to TRBJ2-2; D not certain. Trimming cost V 3 bases and J 3 bases, with 5 bases left between them. Per germline, CDR1 LNHDA and CDR2 SQIVND (reference sequence). There are 13 residues in the CDR3. The CDR3 DNA sequence: TGTGCCAGTAGTATCGGGCACACCGGGGAGCTGTTTTTT. Protein: CASSIGHTGELFF. The full variable domain, in which reference TRBV19 and TRBJ2-2 provide the parts outside the CDR3, is DGGITQSPKYLFRKEGQNVTLSCEQNLNHDAMYWYRQDPGQGLRLIYYSQIVNDFQKGDIAEGYSVSREKKESFPLTVTSAQKNPTAFYLCASSIGHTGELFFGEGSRLTVL.

V is TRBV6-1 and J is TRBJ1-4; maybe TRBD1 (6 bases). Germline assignment: CDR1 MNHNS and CDR2 SASEGT. V gave up 3 bases and J gave up 8 bases, with 13 bases separating them. The length of the CDR3 is 14 residues. CDR3 protein: CASSEPGEGEKLFF. The CDR3 DNA reads as TGTGCCAGCAGTGAGCCAGGGGAGGGAGAAAAACTGTTTTTT.

The chain carries TRBV7-3 and TRBJ2-2; D may be TRBD1 (6 bases). The CDR3 extends over 15 amino acids. Per the germline V gene, CDR1 is SGHTA and CDR2 is FQGTGA. V was cut by 5 bases and J by 1 base, with 11 bases left in between. The CDR3 DNA reads TGTGCCAGCAGCCCCGGGACAAGGAACACCGGGGAGCTGTTTTTT. Its protein product is CASSPGTRNTGELFF.

The chain combines TRBV5-1 with TRBJ2-7; D assignment may be TRBD1 or TRBD2 (5 bases each). CDR3 length: 15 residues. Trimming removed 0 bases from V and 0 bases from J, with 10 bases in between. Germline V gene sequence: CDR1 SGHRS, CDR2 YFSETQ. In nucleotides, the CDR3 is TGCGCCAGCAGCTTGGTGTGGGGGAGCTCCTACGAGCAGTACTTC. Encoded protein: CASSLVWGSSYEQYF.

The chain combines TRBV6-5 with TRBJ1-3; D remains unclear. V lost 3 bases, J lost 0 bases, and 9 bases lay in between. Germline V gives CDR1 MNHEY, CDR2 SVGAGI. CDR3 length equals 15 residues. The CDR3 spells CASSYGDDSGNTIYF. The CDR3 coding sequence is TGTGCCAGCAGTTATGGGGATGACTCTGGAAACACCATATATTTT.

This clone was seen only a few times. The rearrangement uses TRBV6-6 and TRBJ2-5; D gene ambiguous. The CDR3 has 12 amino acids. Germline V gene data show CDR1 as MNHNY and CDR2 as SVGAGI (reference sequence). V lost 6 bases and J 5 bases, leaving 10 bases between the germline ends. DNA for the CDR3: TGTGCCAGCAGGGACCTTGGGGAGACCCAGTACTTC. Its protein product is CASRDLGETQYF.

The V call is TRBV5-4, the J call TRBJ1-6, with 8 bases matching TRBD1. The germline CDR1 and CDR2 sequences are SGHNT and YYREEE (reference sequence). The trim removed 2 bases at V and 7 bases at J, leaving 2 bases unmatched. There are 14 residues in the CDR3. The CDR3 here is CASSLQGGNSPLHF. The CDR3 nucleotides are TGTGCCAGCAGCTTACAGGGGGGGAATTCACCCCTCCACTTT. Supplemented by reference TRBV5-4 and TRBJ1-6, the full variable domain reads ETGVTQSPTHLIKTRGQQVTLRCSSQSGHNTVSWYQQALGQGPQFIFQYYREEENGRGNFPPRFSGLQFPNYSSELNVNALELDDSALYLCASSLQGGNSPLHFGNGTRLTVT.

The chain is built from TRBV6-6 and TRBJ2-7; 8 nucleotides agree with TRBD1. CDR1 is MNHNY, CDR2 SVGAGI, per germline (reference sequence). The V and J ends lost 7 bases and 4 bases, in that order; junction bases with no gene match: 9. The CDR3 runs 14 residues. This CDR3 reads CASTKTGEWYEQYF. As DNA, the CDR3 is TGTGCCAGCACCAAGACAGGGGAGTGGTACGAGCAGTACTTC.

In its sample, this clone was seen once. This chain links TRBV5-1 with TRBJ2-1; possible D gene TRBD1, 6 bases. CDR3 length equals 13 residues. Trimming left V 3 bases short and J 6 bases short, with 10 bases between. Germline V lookup: CDR1 SGHRS, CDR2 YFSETQ. CDR3 bases: TGCGCCAGCAGCTCCGGACAGATCAATGAGCAGTTCTTC. This encodes CASSSGQINEQFF. Looking up the rest from reference TRBV5-1 and TRBJ2-1 gives the full variable domain: KAGVTQTPRYLIKTRGQQVTLSCSPISGHRSVSWYQQTPGQGLQFLFEYFSETQRNKGNFPGRFSGRQFSNSRSEMNVSTLELGDSALYLCASSSGQINEQFFGPGTRLTVL.

J is TRBJ2-1 and V is TRBV6-1, with no clear D. Germline CDR1 is MNHNS and CDR2 is SASEGT. The V end was cut by 9 bases, the J end by 0 bases, with 15 bases between. The CDR3 spans 15 residues. CDR3 residues: CASETGLGSYNEQFF. CDR3 nucleotide sequence: TGTGCCAGTGAGACCGGTCTCGGCTCCTACAATGAGCAGTTCTTC.

The CDR3 here is CASSLASGSPTYEQYF. CDR3 nucleotide sequence: TGTGCCAGCAGCTTGGCTAGCGGGAGTCCCACCTACGAGCAGTACTTC. J is TRBJ2-7 and V is TRBV5-4; 10 nucleotides agree with TRBD2. Germline assignment: CDR1 SGHNT and CDR2 YYREEE (reference sequence). The CDR3 contains 16 residues. V lost 0 bases to trimming and J lost 2 bases; unmatched junction nucleotides: 5.

This clone occurred a few times. The V gene is TRBV30, the J gene TRBJ1-1; D possibly corresponds to TRBD1 (5 bases). CDR1 and CDR2 from the germline V gene are GTSNPN and SVGIG (reference sequence). V lost 2 bases and J lost 6, with 10 bases in between. The CDR3 covers 12 residues. As DNA, the CDR3 is TGTGCCTGGAGTACAGGTTTTGCTGAAGCTTTCTTT. Translating gives CAWSTGFAEAFF.

The gene calls are TRBV6-6 and TRBJ2-1, with 11 bases fitting TRBD2. The CDR3 runs to 16 residues. Germline CDR1 is MNHNY and CDR2 is SVGAGI (reference sequence). V shed 5 bases and J 7 bases; nucleotides not matched to a gene: 10. The CDR3 region is CASSGTLAGVGNEQFF. The CDR3 DNA reads as TGTGCCAGCAGTGGAACACTAGCGGGAGTAGGTAATGAGCAGTTCTTC.